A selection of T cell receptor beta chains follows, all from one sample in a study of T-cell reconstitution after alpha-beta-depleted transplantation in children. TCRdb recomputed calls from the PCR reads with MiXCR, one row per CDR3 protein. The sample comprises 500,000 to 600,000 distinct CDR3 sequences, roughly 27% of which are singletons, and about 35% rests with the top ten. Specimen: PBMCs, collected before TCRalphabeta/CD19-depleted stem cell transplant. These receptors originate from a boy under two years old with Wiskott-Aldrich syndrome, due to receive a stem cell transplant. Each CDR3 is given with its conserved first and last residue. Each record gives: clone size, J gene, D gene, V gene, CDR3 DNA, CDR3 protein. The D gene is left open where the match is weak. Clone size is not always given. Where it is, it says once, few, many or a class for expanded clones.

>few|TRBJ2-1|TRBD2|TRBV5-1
TGCGCCAGCAGCTTCTGGAAAAGACTAGCTAATGAGCAGTTCTTC
CASSFWKRLANEQFF
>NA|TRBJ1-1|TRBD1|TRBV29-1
TGCAGCGTTGGACAGGGTTTGAACACTGAAGCTTTCTTT
CSVGQGLNTEAFF
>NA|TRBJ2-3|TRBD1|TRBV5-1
TGCGCCAGCAGCTTATCACAGGGGATGGATACGCAGTATTTT
CASSLSQGMDTQYF
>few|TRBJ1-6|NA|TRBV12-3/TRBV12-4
TGTGCCAGCAGTTTACTGGGCTCCTATAATTCACCCCTCCACTTT
CASSLLGSYNSPLHF
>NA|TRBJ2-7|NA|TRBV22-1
TGTCACGGGACAGGGAAAGTCGAGCAGTACTTC
CHGTGKVEQYF
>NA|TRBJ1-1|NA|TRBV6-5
TGTGCCAGCAGTTACTACGCAGGGGAAGGGACTGAAGCTTTCTTT
CASSYYAGEGTEAFF
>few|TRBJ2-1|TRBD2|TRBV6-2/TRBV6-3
TGTGCCAGCAGTTCTCCCATAGCGGGAGGGTCCGGGGGGAGTTCCTACAATGAGCAGTTCTTC
CASSSPIAGGSGGSSYNEQFF
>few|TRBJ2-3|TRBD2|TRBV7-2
TGTGCCAGCAGCTTAGTACTAGCGGGAGGACCAGATACGCAGTATTTT
CASSLVLAGGPDTQYF
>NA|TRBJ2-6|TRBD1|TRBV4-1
TGCGCCAGCAGCCAAGAGCCGGGACAGGGCTTCCTCTCTGGGGCCAACGTCCTGACTTTC
CASSQEPGQGFLSGANVLTF
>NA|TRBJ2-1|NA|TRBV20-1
TGCAGTGCTAGAGATCACCGTTCCTACAATGAGCAGTTCTTC
CSARDHRSYNEQFF
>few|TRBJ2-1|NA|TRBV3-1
TGTGCCAGCAGCCAACATATCACGGCCCTGAGCTCCTACAATGAGCAGTTCTTC
CASSQHITALSSYNEQFF
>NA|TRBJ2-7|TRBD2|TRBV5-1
TGCGCCAGCAGCTTCCACGATAGCGGGAGCTCCGAGCAGTACTTC
CASSFHDSGSSEQYF
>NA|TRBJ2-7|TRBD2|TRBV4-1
TGCGCCAGCAGCCACGTATTAACTAGCGGGAGCTCCTACGAGCAGTACTTC
CASSHVLTSGSSYEQYF
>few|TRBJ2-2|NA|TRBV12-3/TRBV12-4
TGTGCCAGCCGAGTTGGAGGAGGAGGTGTCACCGGGGAGCTGTTTTTT
CASRVGGGGVTGELFF
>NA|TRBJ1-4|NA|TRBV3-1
TGTGCCAGCAGCCAAGATCGAGGGAAGGCTAATGAAAAACTGTTTTTT
CASSQDRGKANEKLFF
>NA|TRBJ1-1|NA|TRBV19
TGTGCCAGTAGTATTCGTGGCGGGCATGAAGCTTTCTTT
CASSIRGGHEAFF
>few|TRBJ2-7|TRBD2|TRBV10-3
TGTGCCATCAGTGACTGGACTAGCGGCTACGAGCAGTACTTC
CAISDWTSGYEQYF